Following are 21 T cell receptor beta chains from one sample sequenced in a study of cytomegalovirus exposure and HLA in healthy donors. PCR amplification relied on 60 Vbeta primers (plus 13 Jbeta primers). Profiled with immunoSEQ multiplex PCR; TCRdb holds only in-frame clones, not every one. The sample includes more than 85,000 clones, roughly 70% of them seen just once. The sample was PBMCs. The receptors shown here come from a woman between 50 and 59 years old in good health and CMV-seropositive.

The V and J genes are TRBV5-5 and TRBJ2-1, with 8 bases fitting TRBD2. CDR1 is SGHKS and CDR2 is YYEKEE in the germline V gene (reference sequence). With V trimmed by 4 bases and J by 2 bases, 8 bases remained unmatched. The CDR3 runs to 16 residues. The CDR3 reads CASSVGSGGAYNEQFF. The CDR3 nucleotides read TGTGCCAGCAGCGTGGGTTCGGGGGGGGCCTACAATGAGCAGTTCTTC.

The rearrangement links TRBV7-2 to TRBJ2-6, with 8 nucleotides matching TRBD2. From germline, CDR1 is SGHTA and CDR2 FQGNSA. Trimming at V came to 1 base and at J to 2 bases, leaving 4 bases not matched to a gene. CDR3 length: 17 amino acids. CDR3 in amino acids: CASSLVSGGTGANVLTF. CDR3 nucleotides: TGTGCCAGCAGCTTAGTCTCGGGGGGGACTGGGGCCAACGTCCTGACTTTC.

This rearrangement joins TRBV9 to TRBJ2-5, with 9 bases fitting TRBD2. V was pared by 0 bases and J by 2 bases, with 2 bases of the junction left unmatched. Germline assignment: CDR1 SGDLS and CDR2 YYNGEE. The CDR3 is made up of 15 amino acids. In DNA, the CDR3 is TGTGCCAGCAGCGTAGAAGGACTAGCGCAAGAGACCCAGTACTTC. Translated, it gives CASSVEGLAQETQYF.

The chain recombines TRBV2 with TRBJ2-7; 9 bases fit TRBD1. J was trimmed by 6 bases and V by 2 bases; bases with no gene match: 2. The germline gives CDR1 SNHLY, CDR2 FYNNEI. The length of the CDR3 is 13 residues. CDR3 nucleotides: TGTGCCAGCAGTGAAAGGGACAGGGCCGAGCAGTACTTC. This encodes CASSERDRAEQYF.

V gene TRBV4-3 combines with J gene TRBJ2-7; possibly TRBD2 for D (6 bases). CDR1 is LGHNA and CDR2 is YSLEER in the germline V gene. V gave up 4 bases and J gave up 6 bases, with 19 bases separating them. The CDR3 is made up of 15 amino acids. The CDR3, as DNA: TGCGCCAGCAGCCCTCCCGGGACTTACCGAGGCGAGCAGTACTTC. Encoded protein: CASSPPGTYRGEQYF.

This clone was seen more than once but under ten times. The CDR3 reads CASSVDGTSGNEQFF. CDR3 nucleotides: TGTGCCAGCAGTGTCGACGGGACTAGCGGCAATGAGCAGTTCTTC. The gene calls are TRBV6-4 and TRBJ2-1; 11 bases agree with TRBD2. The V and J ends lost 4 bases and 6 bases, in that order; junction bases with no gene match: 5. This CDR3 contains 15 residues. Germline CDR1 is MRHNA and CDR2 is SNTAGT.

The V and J genes are TRBV27 and TRBJ2-1; 10 bases match TRBD2. V was pared by 0 bases and J by 3 bases, with 2 bases of the junction left unmatched. Germline V gene data show CDR1 as MNHEY and CDR2 as SMNVEV (reference sequence). CDR3 size: 16 residues. The DNA of the CDR3 is TGTGCCAGCAGTTTATCGCCTAGCGGGGGCTACAATGAGCAGTTCTTC. Translating gives CASSLSPSGGYNEQFF.

The chain links TRBV27 to TRBJ2-5; D perhaps matches TRBD1 (6 bases). This CDR3 is built from 15 residues. With 5 bases removed from V and 4 bases from J, the gap between germline ends came to 17 bases. Germline V lookup: CDR1 MNHEY, CDR2 SMNVEV (reference sequence). The CDR3 DNA is TGTGCCAGCAGTCCCACAGGGAGAAGAGCAGAGACCCAGTACTTC. This codes for CASSPTGRRAETQYF.

The chain links TRBV6-5 to TRBJ2-7; TRBD2 aligns across 8 bases. The junction had 9 bases not matched to a gene; V was cut back by 8 bases and J by 6 bases. The CDR3 totals 13 residues. CDR1 and CDR2 from the germline V gene are MNHEY and SVGAGI. The chain's CDR3 is CASQRGREVEQYF. The DNA of the CDR3 is TGTGCCAGCCAGAGAGGGCGGGAGGTCGAGCAGTACTTC.

CDR3 protein: CASSLGQIYEQYF. The CDR3 DNA reads as TGTGCCAGCAGCTTGGGACAGATCTACGAGCAGTACTTC. V is TRBV5-6 and J is TRBJ2-7, with D perhaps matching TRBD1 (5 bases). The length of the CDR3 is 13 residues. The V gene's germline CDR1 is SGHDT and CDR2 YYEEEE. The V gene lost 0 bases and the J gene lost 3 bases, with 7 bases spanning the gap.

The CDR3 loop is CASSPPVSNTEAFF. The DNA for the CDR3 is TGCGCCAGCAGCCCTCCCGTCTCGAACACTGAAGCTTTCTTT. J is TRBJ1-1 and V is TRBV5-1; D not certain. Trimming removed 4 bases at V and 1 base at J, with 11 bases between. Germline CDR1 and CDR2: SGHRS and YFSETQ. CDR3 length: 14 amino acids.

This clone has a handful of counts. The chain joins TRBV5-1 to TRBJ2-7; D perhaps matches TRBD2 (5 bases). Germline V gene data show CDR1 as SGHRS and CDR2 as YFSETQ. This CDR3 has 14 residues. V lost 0 bases, J lost 2 bases, and 9 bases lay in between. CDR3 sequence (DNA): TGCGCCAGCAGCTTGGTGCGGGTAACCTACGAGCAGTACTTC. Its translation: CASSLVRVTYEQYF.

This clone is medium-sized by share. The chain uses TRBV4-2 and TRBJ1-2; D unresolved. V was shortened by 1 base and J by 0 bases, with 9 bases between the two germline ends. CDR1 is LGHNA, CDR2 YNFKEQ, per germline. This CDR3 has 15 residues. CDR3 residues: CASSQVPPANYGYTF. The CDR3 bases are TGTGCCAGCAGCCAAGTACCCCCGGCTAACTATGGCTACACCTTC.

V is TRBV18 and J is TRBJ1-1, with D unclear. This CDR3 contains 13 residues. Trimming shortened V by 2 bases and J by 8 bases, and 12 bases separated the two germline ends. The germline V gene has CDR1 KGHSH and CDR2 LQKENI. CDR3 in amino acids: CASSPSMAAEAFF. The CDR3, as DNA: TGTGCCAGCTCACCAAGCATGGCGGCAGAAGCTTTCTTT.

This clone was detected only a few times. The chain carries TRBV7-9 and TRBJ1-3; a possible D gene is TRBD1 (6 bases). Germline V CDR1 and CDR2: SEHNR, FQNEAQ (reference sequence). The CDR3 has 15 residues. With 4 bases removed from V and 0 bases from J, the gap between germline ends came to 10 bases. This CDR3 is CASSSQGYSGNTIYF. The CDR3 DNA reads as TGTGCCAGCAGCTCACAGGGATACTCTGGAAACACCATATATTTT.

CDR3 nucleotide sequence: TGTGCCAGCTCACGGGATTCGGGACAGTGGAAAAAACTGTTTTTT. This sequence encodes CASSRDSGQWKKLFF. The V gene is TRBV18, the J gene TRBJ1-4, with 7 nucleotides matching TRBD1. The CDR3 consists of 15 residues. Germline-derived CDR1 and CDR2 are KGHSH and LQKENI. J lost 9 bases, V lost 4 bases, and 11 bases had no gene match. Combining the CDR3 with reference TRBV18 and TRBJ1-4 gives the whole variable domain NAGVMQNPRHLVRRRGQEARLRCSPMKGHSHVYWYRQLPEEGLKFMVYLQKENIIDESGMPKERFSAEFPKEGPSILRIQQVVRGDSAAYFCASSRDSGQWKKLFFGSGTQLSVL.

This chain joins TRBV5-4 and TRBJ2-5, with 9 bases fitting TRBD1. CDR1 and CDR2 (germline): SGHNT, YYREEE (reference sequence). Trimming removed 8 bases from V and 5 bases from J; junction bases left unmatched: 7. The CDR3 sequence is 13 residues long. CDR3 residues: CARPDRGWETQYF. Written as DNA, the CDR3 is TGTGCCAGGCCAGACAGGGGGTGGGAGACCCAGTACTTC.

The V and J genes are TRBV7-6 and TRBJ2-2; possible D gene TRBD1, 5 bases. V dropped 5 bases and J dropped 5 bases, with 9 bases sitting between them. CDR3 length: 13 amino acids. Germline V gene sequence: CDR1 SGHVS, CDR2 FNYEAQ. CDR3 sequence reads: CASSLDRTGELFF. CDR3 nucleotides: TGTGCCAGCAGCCTCGACAGAACCGGGGAGCTGTTTTTT.

The CDR3: CASSVQSVAGRQGNEQFF. The CDR3, as DNA: TGTGCCAGCAGTGTTCAGTCGGTAGCGGGACGCCAGGGCAATGAGCAGTTCTTC. V is TRBV2 and J is TRBJ2-1, with 8 bases that match TRBD2. Trimming cost V 4 bases and J 6 bases; bases outside gene matches: 17. This CDR3 is 18 amino acids long. Germline V gene lookup returns CDR1 SNHLY and CDR2 FYNNEI.

This clone appeared a few times. V gene TRBV7-9 combines with J gene TRBJ2-5; D may be TRBD2 (7 bases). CDR1 is SEHNR, CDR2 FQNEAQ, per germline (reference sequence). This CDR3 region has 14 residues. V lost 8 bases and J 2 bases, leaving 15 bases between the germline ends. As DNA, the CDR3 is TGTGCCAGCTCGGGGGCTAGCGGTCAAGAGACCCAGTACTTC. Its translation is CASSGASGQETQYF.

The rearrangement uses TRBV6-1 and TRBJ2-1; TRBD2 matches 7 bases. Looked up from germline, CDR1 is MNHNS and CDR2 is SASEGT. The trim removed 6 bases at V and 6 bases at J, leaving 11 bases unmatched. This CDR3 spans 15 amino acids. In nucleotides, the CDR3 is TGTGCCAGCAGAGTTCTAGCGGATTGGGGCAATGAGCAGTTCTTC. Translating gives CASRVLADWGNEQFF.